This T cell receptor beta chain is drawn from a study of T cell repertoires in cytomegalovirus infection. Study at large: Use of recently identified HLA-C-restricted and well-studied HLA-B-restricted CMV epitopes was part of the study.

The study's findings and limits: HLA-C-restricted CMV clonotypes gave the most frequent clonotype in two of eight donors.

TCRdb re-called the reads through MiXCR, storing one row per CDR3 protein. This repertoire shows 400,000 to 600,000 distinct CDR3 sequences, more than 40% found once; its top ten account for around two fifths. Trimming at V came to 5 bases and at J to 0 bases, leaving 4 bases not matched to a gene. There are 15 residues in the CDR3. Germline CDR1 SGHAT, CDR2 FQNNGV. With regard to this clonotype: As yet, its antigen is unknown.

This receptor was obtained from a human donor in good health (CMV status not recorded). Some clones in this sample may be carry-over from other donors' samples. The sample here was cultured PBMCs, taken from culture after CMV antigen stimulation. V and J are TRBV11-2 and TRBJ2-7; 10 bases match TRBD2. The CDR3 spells CASSLLAGYSYEQYF. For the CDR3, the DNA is TGTGCCAGCAGCCTACTAGCGGGGTACTCCTACGAGCAGTACTTC.